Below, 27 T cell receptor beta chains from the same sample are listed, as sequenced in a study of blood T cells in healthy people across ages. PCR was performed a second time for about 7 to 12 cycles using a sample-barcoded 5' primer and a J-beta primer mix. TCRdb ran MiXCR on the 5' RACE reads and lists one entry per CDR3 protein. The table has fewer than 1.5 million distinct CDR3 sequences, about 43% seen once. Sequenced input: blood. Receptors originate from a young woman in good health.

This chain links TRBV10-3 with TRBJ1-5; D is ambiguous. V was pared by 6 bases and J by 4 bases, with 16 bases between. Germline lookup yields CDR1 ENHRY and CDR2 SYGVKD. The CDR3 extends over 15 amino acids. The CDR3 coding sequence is TGTGCCATCAGCGGCGTAGTCGATAGGAATCAGCCCCAGCATTTT. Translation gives CAISGVVDRNQPQHF.

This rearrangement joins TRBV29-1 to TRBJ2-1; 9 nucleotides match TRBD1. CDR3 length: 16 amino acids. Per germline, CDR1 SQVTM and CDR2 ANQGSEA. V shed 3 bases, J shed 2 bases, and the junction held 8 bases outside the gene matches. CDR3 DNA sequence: TGCAGCGTTGAGGTTTACAGGGGGCGAACCTACAATGAGCAGTTCTTC. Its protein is CSVEVYRGRTYNEQFF.

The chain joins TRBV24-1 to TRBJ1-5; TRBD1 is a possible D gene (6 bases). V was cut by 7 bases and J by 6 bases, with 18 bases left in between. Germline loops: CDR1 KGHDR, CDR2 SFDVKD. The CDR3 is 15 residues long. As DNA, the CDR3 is TGTGCCACCAGCCCCCGACTGGGGGGCTCTCAGCCCCAGCATTTT. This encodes CATSPRLGGSQPQHF.

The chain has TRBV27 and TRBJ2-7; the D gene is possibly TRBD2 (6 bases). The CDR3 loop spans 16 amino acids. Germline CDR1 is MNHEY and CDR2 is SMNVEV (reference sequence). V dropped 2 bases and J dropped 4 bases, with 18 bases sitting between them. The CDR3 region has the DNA TGTGCCAGCAGTTTAGCTGGGACTGCGGGCGGGTACGAGCAGTACTTC. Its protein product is CASSLAGTAGGYEQYF.

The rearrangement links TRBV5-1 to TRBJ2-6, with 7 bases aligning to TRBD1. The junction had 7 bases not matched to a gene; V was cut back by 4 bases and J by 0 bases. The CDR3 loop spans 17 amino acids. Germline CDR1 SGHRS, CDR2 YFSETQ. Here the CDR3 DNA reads TGCGCCAGCAGCCCCGTAGGGGGCCTCTCTGGGGCCAACGTCCTGACTTTC. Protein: CASSPVGGLSGANVLTF. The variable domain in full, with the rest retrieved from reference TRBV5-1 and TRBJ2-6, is KAGVTQTPRYLIKTRGQQVTLSCSPISGHRSVSWYQQTPGQGLQFLFEYFSETQRNKGNFPGRFSGRQFSNSRSEMNVSTLELGDSALYLCASSPVGGLSGANVLTFGAGSRLTVL.

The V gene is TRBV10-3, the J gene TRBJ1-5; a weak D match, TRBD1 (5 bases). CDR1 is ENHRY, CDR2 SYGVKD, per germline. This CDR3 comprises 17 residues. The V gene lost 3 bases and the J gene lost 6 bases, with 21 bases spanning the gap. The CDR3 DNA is TGTGCCATCAGTGATTCAGGTCATAAGTTGACAGTTCAGCCCCAGCATTTT. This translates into CAISDSGHKLTVQPQHF.

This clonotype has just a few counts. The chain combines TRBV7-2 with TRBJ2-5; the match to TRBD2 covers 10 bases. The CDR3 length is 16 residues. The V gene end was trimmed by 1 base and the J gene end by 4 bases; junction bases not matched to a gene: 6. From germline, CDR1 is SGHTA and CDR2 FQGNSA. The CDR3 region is CASSLGNLAGGETQYF. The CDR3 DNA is TGTGCCAGCAGCTTAGGAAACTTAGCGGGAGGAGAGACCCAGTACTTC.

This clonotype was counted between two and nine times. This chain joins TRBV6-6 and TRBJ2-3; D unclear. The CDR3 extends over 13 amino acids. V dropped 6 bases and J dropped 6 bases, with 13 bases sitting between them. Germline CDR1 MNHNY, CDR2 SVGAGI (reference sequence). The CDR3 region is CASREPLRDTQYF. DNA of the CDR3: TGTGCCAGCAGAGAACCTTTGCGCGATACGCAGTATTTT.

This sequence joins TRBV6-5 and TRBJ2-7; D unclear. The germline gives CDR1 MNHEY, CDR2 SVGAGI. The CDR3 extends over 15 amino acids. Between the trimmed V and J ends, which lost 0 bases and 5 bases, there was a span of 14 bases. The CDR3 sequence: CASSYSGTPKNEQYF. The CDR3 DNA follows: TGTGCCAGCAGTTACTCGGGAACTCCGAAAAACGAGCAGTACTTC.

For the CDR3, the DNA is TGTGCCAGCAGCTTGACCTTCACTAGGACAGATACGCAGTATTTT. Translating gives CASSLTFTRTDTQYF. This chain links TRBV11-2 with TRBJ2-3; maybe TRBD2 (5 bases). The germline V gene encodes CDR1 SGHAT and CDR2 FQNNGV. This CDR3 has 15 amino acids. V was clipped by 3 bases and J by 3 bases, with 13 bases between them.

CDR3 region: CASSQEIRGKRYNEQFF. The CDR3 DNA sequence: TGTGCCAGCAGCCAAGAAATACGGGGTAAGAGGTACAATGAGCAGTTCTTC. The chain is built from TRBV3-1 and TRBJ2-1; D perhaps matches TRBD2 (5 bases). Germline values: CDR1 LGHDT, CDR2 YNNKEL (reference sequence). This CDR3 comprises 17 residues. V was cut by 0 bases and J by 4 bases, with 16 bases left in between.

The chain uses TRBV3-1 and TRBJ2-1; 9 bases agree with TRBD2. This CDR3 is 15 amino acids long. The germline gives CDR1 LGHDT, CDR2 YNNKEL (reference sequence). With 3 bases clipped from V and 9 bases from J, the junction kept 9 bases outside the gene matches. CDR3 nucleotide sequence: TGTGCCAGCAGCCAGGTGAGGCGGGGGGGCGGTGAGCAGTTCTTC. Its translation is CASSQVRRGGGEQFF.

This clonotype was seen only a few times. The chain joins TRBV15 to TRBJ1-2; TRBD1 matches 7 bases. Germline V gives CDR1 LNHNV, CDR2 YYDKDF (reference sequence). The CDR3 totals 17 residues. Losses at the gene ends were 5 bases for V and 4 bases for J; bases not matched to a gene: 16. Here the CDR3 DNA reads TGTGCCACCAGCCCTGTGGGAAAGAGACAGGGTGGCTATGGCTACACCTTC. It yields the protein CATSPVGKRQGGYGYTF.

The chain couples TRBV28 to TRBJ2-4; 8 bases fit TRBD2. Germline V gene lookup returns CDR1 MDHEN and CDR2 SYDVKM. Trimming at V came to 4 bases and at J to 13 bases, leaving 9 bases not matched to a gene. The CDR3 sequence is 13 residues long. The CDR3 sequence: CASSSSGTSRQYF. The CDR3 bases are TGTGCCAGCAGTTCCTCCGGGACTAGTCGGCAGTACTTC.

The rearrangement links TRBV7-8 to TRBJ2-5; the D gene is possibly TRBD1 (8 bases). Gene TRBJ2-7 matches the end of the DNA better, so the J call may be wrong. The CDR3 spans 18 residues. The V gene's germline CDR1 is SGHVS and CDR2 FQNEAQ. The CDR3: CASGRGGRPGQERLEQYF. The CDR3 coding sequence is TGTGCTAGCGGGCGAGGGGGTAGACCGGGACAGGAACGTCTCGAGCAGTACTTC.

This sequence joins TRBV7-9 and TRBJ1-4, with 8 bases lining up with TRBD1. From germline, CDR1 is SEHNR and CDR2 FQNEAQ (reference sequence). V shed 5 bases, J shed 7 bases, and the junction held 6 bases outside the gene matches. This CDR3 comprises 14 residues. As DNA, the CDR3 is TGTGCCAGCAGCCTGACAGGGGTGGTTGAAAAACTGTTTTTT. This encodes CASSLTGVVEKLFF.

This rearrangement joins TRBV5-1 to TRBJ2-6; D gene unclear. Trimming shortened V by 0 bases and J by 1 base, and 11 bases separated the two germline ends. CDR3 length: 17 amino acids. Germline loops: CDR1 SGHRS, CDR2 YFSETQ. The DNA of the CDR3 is TGCGCCAGCAGCTTGGAGGGTGTTCGGTCTGGGGCCAACGTCCTGACTTTC. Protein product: CASSLEGVRSGANVLTF. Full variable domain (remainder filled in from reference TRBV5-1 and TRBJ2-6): KAGVTQTPRYLIKTRGQQVTLSCSPISGHRSVSWYQQTPGQGLQFLFEYFSETQRNKGNFPGRFSGRQFSNSRSEMNVSTLELGDSALYLCASSLEGVRSGANVLTFGAGSRLTVL.

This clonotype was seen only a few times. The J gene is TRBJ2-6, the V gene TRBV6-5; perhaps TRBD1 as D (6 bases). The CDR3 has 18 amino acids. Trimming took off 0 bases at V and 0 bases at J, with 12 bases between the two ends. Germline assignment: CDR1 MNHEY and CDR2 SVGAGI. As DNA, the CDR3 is TGTGCCAGCAGTTACTCAGGGACACGAGACTCTGGGGCCAACGTCCTGACTTTC. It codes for CASSYSGTRDSGANVLTF.

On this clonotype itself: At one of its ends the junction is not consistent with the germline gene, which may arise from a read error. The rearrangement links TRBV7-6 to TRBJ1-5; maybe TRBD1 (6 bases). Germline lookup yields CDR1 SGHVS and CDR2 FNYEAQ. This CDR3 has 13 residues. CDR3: CANSRDTNQPQHF. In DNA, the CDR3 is TGTGCCAACAGCCGGGACACCAATCAGCCCCAGCATTTT.

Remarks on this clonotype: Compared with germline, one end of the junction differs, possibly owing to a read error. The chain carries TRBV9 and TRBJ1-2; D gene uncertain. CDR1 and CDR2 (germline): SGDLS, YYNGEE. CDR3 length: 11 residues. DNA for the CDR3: TGTGCCGGCAGCATCGACTATGGCTACACCTTC. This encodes CAGSIDYGYTF.

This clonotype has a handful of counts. CDR3 nucleotides: TGCAGTGCATATACAGGTGCAGCTTTCTTT. Its protein is CSAYTGAAFF. This chain joins TRBV20-1 and TRBJ1-1, with D perhaps TRBD1 (5 bases). With 6 bases removed from V and 10 bases from J, the gap between germline ends came to 12 bases. Germline CDR1 and CDR2: DFQATT and SNEGSKA (reference sequence). The CDR3 runs 10 residues.

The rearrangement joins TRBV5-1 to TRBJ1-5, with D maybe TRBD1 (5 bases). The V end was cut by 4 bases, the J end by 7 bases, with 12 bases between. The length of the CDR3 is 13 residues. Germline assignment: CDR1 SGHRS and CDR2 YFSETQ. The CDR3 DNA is TGCGCCAGCAGCATCCAGGGCGGGCAGCCCCAGCATTTT. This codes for CASSIQGGQPQHF.

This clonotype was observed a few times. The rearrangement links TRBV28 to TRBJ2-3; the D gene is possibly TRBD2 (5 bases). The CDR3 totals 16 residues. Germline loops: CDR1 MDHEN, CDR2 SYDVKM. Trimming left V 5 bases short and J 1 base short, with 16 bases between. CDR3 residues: CASSTAGISGTDTQYF. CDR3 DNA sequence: TGTGCCAGCAGTACCGCCGGGATTAGTGGCACAGATACGCAGTATTTT.

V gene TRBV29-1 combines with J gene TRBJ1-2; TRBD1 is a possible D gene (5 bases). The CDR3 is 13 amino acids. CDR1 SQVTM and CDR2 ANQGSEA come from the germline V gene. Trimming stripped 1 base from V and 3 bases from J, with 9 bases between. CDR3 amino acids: CSVEVGTDYGYTF. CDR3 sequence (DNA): TGCAGCGTTGAAGTAGGGACGGACTATGGCTACACCTTC.

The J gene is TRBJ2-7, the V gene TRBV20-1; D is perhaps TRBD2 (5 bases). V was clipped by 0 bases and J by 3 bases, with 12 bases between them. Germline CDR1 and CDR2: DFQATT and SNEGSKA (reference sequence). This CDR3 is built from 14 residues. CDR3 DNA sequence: TGCAGTGCTAGAGATGGACGGGAAATCTACGAGCAGTACTTC. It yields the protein CSARDGREIYEQYF.

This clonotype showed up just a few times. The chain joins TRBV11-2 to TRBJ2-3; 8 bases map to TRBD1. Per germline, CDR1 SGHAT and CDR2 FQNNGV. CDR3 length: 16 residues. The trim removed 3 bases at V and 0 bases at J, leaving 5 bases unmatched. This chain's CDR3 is CASSFPRDRSTDTQYF. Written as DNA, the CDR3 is TGTGCCAGCAGCTTCCCCCGGGACAGGAGCACAGATACGCAGTATTTT.

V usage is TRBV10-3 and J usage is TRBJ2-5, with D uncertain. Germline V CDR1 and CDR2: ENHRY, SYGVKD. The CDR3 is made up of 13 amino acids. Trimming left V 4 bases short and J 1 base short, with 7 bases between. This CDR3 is CAISGVSQETQYF. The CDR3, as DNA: TGTGCCATCAGTGGGGTGAGCCAAGAGACCCAGTACTTC.